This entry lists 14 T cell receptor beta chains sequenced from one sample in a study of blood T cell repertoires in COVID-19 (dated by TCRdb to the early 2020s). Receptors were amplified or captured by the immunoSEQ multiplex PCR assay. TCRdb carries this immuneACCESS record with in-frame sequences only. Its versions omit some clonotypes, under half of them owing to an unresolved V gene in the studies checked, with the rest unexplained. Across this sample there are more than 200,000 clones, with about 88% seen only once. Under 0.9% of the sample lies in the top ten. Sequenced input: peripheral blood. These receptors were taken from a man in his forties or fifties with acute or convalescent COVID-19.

The chain's CDR3 is CASSYSRGKTGRNSYNEQFF. CDR3 in DNA: TGTGCCAGCAGTTACTCGAGGGGAAAGACAGGGCGTAACTCCTACAATGAGCAGTTCTTC. The genes are TRBV6-2 or TRBV6-3 and TRBJ2-1; 7 bases agree with TRBD1. Looked up from germline, CDR1 is MNHEY and CDR2 is SVGEGT. The CDR3 is made up of 20 amino acids. V shed 0 bases and J 0 bases; nucleotides not matched to a gene: 14.

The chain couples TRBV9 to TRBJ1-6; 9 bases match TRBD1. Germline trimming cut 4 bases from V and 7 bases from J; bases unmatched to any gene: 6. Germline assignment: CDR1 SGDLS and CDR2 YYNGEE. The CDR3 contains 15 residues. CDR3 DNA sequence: TGTGCCAGCAGCTCCGACAGGGGGGAAAATTCACCCCTCCACTTT. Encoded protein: CASSSDRGENSPLHF.

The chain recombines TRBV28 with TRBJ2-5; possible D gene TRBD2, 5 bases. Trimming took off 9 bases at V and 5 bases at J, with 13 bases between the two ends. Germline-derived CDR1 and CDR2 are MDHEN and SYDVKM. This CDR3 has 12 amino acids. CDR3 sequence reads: CASRRTPETQYF. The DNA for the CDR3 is TGTGCCAGTCGACGGACTCCGGAGACCCAGTACTTC.

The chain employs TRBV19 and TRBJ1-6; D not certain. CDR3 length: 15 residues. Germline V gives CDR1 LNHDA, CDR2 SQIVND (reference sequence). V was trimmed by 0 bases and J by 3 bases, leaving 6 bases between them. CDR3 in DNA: TGTGCCAGTAGTATAGAGCCTAGCTATAATTCACCCCTCCACTTT. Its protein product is CASSIEPSYNSPLHF. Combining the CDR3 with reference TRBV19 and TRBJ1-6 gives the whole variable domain DGGITQSPKYLFRKEGQNVTLSCEQNLNHDAMYWYRQDPGQGLRLIYYSQIVNDFQKGDIAEGYSVSREKKESFPLTVTSAQKNPTAFYLCASSIEPSYNSPLHFGNGTRLTVT.

This CDR3 is CATSRDHIGRQGTKNIQYF. In DNA form, the CDR3 reads TGTGCCACCAGCAGAGATCATATAGGGCGTCAGGGGACCAAAAACATTCAGTACTTC. The chain couples TRBV15 to TRBJ2-4, with D maybe TRBD1 (6 bases). Trimming shortened V by 0 bases and J by 2 bases, and 20 bases separated the two germline ends. The CDR3 loop spans 19 amino acids. Germline CDR1 LNHNV, CDR2 YYDKDF (reference sequence).

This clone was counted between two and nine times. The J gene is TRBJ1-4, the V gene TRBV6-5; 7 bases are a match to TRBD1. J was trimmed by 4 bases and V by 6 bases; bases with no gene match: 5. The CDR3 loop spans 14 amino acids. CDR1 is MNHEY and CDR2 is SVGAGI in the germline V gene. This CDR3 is CASSRDRDNEKLFF. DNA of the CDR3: TGTGCCAGCAGCCGGGACAGAGATAATGAAAAACTGTTTTTT.

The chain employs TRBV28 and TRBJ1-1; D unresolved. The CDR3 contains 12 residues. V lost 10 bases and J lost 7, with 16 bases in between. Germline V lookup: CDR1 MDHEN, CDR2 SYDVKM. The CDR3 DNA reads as TGTGCCACCGGCACAGTTACCTATGAAGCTTTCTTT. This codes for CATGTVTYEAFF.

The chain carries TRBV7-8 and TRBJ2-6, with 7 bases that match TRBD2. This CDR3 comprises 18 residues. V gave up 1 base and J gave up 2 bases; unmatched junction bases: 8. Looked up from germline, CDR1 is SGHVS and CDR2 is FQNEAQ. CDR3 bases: TGTGCCAGCAGCTTAGAGTTCCGGGGGGAAGCTGGGGCCAACGTCCTGACTTTC. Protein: CASSLEFRGEAGANVLTF.

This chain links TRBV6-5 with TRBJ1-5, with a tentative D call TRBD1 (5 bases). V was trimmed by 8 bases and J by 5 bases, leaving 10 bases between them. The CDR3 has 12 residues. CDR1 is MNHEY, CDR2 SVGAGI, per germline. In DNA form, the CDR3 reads TGTGCCAGCCGGGGGAACGATCAGCCCCAGCATTTT. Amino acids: CASRGNDQPQHF.

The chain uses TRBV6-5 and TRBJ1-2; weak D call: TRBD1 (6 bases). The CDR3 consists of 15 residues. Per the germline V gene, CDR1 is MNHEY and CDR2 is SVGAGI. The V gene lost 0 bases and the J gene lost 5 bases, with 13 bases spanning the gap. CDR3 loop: CASSYSRVGAYGYTF. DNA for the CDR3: TGTGCCAGCAGTTACTCGAGGGTGGGGGCGTATGGCTACACCTTC.

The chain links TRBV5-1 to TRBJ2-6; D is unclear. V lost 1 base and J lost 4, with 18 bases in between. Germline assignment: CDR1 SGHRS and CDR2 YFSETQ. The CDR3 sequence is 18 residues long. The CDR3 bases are TGCGCCAGCAGCTTGCATCTTTGGAGCTCCCGCGGGGCCAACGTCCTGACTTTC. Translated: CASSLHLWSSRGANVLTF.

The DNA of the CDR3 is TGTGCCAGCAGCTTCGGAGGCTTCACTGAAGCTTTCTTT. Protein: CASSFGGFTEAFF. V gene TRBV11-1 combines with J gene TRBJ1-1; no clear D gene. Germline V gene sequence: CDR1 SGHAT, CDR2 FQDESV (reference sequence). The CDR3 is 13 residues long. The V and J ends lost 3 bases and 4 bases respectively, with 9 bases between them.

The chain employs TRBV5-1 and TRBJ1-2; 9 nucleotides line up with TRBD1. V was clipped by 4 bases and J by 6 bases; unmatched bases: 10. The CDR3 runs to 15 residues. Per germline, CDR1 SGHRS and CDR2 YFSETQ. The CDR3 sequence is CASSMSGTGYDGYTF. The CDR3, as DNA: TGCGCCAGCAGCATGTCCGGGACAGGGTACGATGGCTACACCTTC.

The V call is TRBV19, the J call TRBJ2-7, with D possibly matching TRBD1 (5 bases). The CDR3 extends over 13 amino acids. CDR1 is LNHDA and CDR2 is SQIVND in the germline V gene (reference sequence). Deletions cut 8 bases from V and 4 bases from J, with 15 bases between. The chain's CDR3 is CASSIVGAYEQYF. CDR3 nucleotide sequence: TGTGCCAGTTCGATTGTAGGGGCATACGAGCAGTACTTC.